The 15 T cell receptor beta chains below all came from one sample that was sequenced in a study of blood T cell repertoires in COVID-19. Repertoires were generated with immunoSEQ multiplex PCR, while TCRdb's copy carries only in-frame clones and drops some. The sample carries approximately 200,000 clones, more than 75% recorded once. Input material: peripheral blood. These receptors were collected from a man in his forties with active or convalescent COVID-19.

The chain recombines TRBV5-4 with TRBJ2-7; no definite D call. V lost 2 bases and J lost 1, with 7 bases in between. Germline V gene data show CDR1 as SGHNT and CDR2 as YYREEE (reference sequence). The CDR3 length is 13 residues. The CDR3 region is CASSFSTSYEQYF. The CDR3, as DNA: TGTGCCAGCAGCTTTTCGACATCCTACGAGCAGTACTTC.

The gene calls are TRBV7-2 and TRBJ2-7; D gene unclear. Germline V lookup: CDR1 SGHTA, CDR2 FQGNSA. V dropped 5 bases and J dropped 5 bases, with 10 bases sitting between them. The CDR3 is 12 residues long. The CDR3 region is CASSPYTHEQYF. The DNA for the CDR3 is TGTGCCAGCAGCCCCTATACCCACGAGCAGTACTTC.

In its sample, this clone was seen a few times. The rearrangement links TRBV9 to TRBJ1-2; 7 bases are a match to TRBD1. In germline, CDR1 is SGDLS, CDR2 YYNGEE. Losses at the gene ends were 0 bases for V and 4 bases for J; bases not matched to a gene: 3. The CDR3 covers 14 residues. The CDR3 DNA follows: TGTGCCAGCAGCGTAGCTTACAGGGGCTATGGCTACACCTTC. Its translation is CASSVAYRGYGYTF.

The rearrangement links TRBV9 to TRBJ2-7, with 11 bases identical to TRBD2. Germline V CDR1 and CDR2: SGDLS, YYNGEE. V trimming: 3 bases; J trimming: 3 bases; junction bases outside the gene matches: 5. The CDR3 totals 15 residues. The CDR3 region is CASSALAGAVYEQYF. In DNA, the CDR3 is TGTGCCAGCAGCGCACTAGCGGGGGCTGTCTACGAGCAGTACTTC.

The chain's CDR3 is CAISESQGGRYGYTF. The CDR3 region has the DNA TGTGCCATCAGTGAGTCACAGGGGGGACGGTATGGCTACACCTTC. The rearrangement joins TRBV10-3 to TRBJ1-2, with 8 bases fitting TRBD1. Germline-derived CDR1 and CDR2 are ENHRY and SYGVKD. CDR3 length equals 15 residues. The V and J ends lost 0 bases and 5 bases, in that order; junction bases with no gene match: 5.

The rearrangement links TRBV30 to TRBJ1-4; the D gene is possibly TRBD1 (6 bases). V lost 1 base to trimming and J lost 6 bases, with 9 bases between them. Germline V gene lookup returns CDR1 GTSNPN and CDR2 SVGIG (reference sequence). CDR3 length: 13 amino acids. The CDR3: CAWSGYRDEKLFF. CDR3 nucleotides: TGTGCCTGGAGTGGGTACAGGGATGAAAAACTGTTTTTT.

This chain connects TRBV29-1 to TRBJ1-1, with 7 bases identical to TRBD1. This CDR3 is 11 amino acids long. V was clipped by 7 bases and J by 2 bases; unmatched bases: 1. Germline V gene data show CDR1 as SQVTM and CDR2 as ANQGSEA. In nucleotides, the CDR3 is TGCAGCGGGGACAGAAACACTGAAGCTTTCTTT. It specifies CSGDRNTEAFF.

The V gene is TRBV7-2, the J gene TRBJ2-5; 14 nucleotides align to TRBD2. The CDR3 is 16 amino acids. Germline assignment: CDR1 SGHTA and CDR2 FQGNSA. V lost 5 bases, J lost 2 bases, and 4 bases stayed unmatched. The CDR3, as DNA: TGTGCCAGCAGCCTCGGACTAGCGGGGGGTCAAGAGACCCAGTACTTC. Translation gives CASSLGLAGGQETQYF.

This chain joins TRBV19 and TRBJ1-1; D unresolved. The CDR3 consists of 16 residues. The V end was cut by 3 bases, the J end by 2 bases, with 16 bases between. Per germline, CDR1 LNHDA and CDR2 SQIVND (reference sequence). CDR3 region: CASSMDGGSFNTEAFF. For the CDR3, the DNA is TGTGCCAGTAGTATGGACGGAGGCTCTTTTAACACTGAAGCTTTCTTT.

The DNA of the CDR3 is TGTGCCAGCAGCTTTGGGGCGGCCACCTACAATGAGCAGTTCTTC. As protein: CASSFGAATYNEQFF. The V gene is TRBV7-9, the J gene TRBJ2-1; maybe TRBD1 (5 bases). Trimming took off 3 bases at V and 2 bases at J, with 11 bases between the two ends. The CDR3 totals 15 residues. From germline, CDR1 is SEHNR and CDR2 FQNEAQ (reference sequence).

V usage is TRBV4-2 and J usage is TRBJ2-3; TRBD2 might be the D (5 bases). V was clipped by 1 base and J by 1 base, with 12 bases between them. The CDR3 extends over 16 amino acids. Germline-derived CDR1 and CDR2 are LGHNA and YNFKEQ. The CDR3 sequence is CASSQGVARRTDTQYF. The CDR3 coding sequence is TGTGCCAGCAGCCAAGGCGTAGCGAGACGCACAGATACGCAGTATTTT.

V usage is TRBV11-2 and J usage is TRBJ2-2, with unresolved D. Germline-derived CDR1 and CDR2 are SGHAT and FQNNGV. The V end lost 5 bases, the J end lost 4 bases, and 5 bases lay between the germline ends. The CDR3 length is 12 residues. This chain's CDR3 is CASSPLTGELFF. CDR3 coding DNA: TGTGCCAGCAGCCCACTCACCGGGGAGCTGTTTTTT.

The rearrangement uses TRBV7-3 and TRBJ1-6; TRBD1 might be the D (5 bases). The germline gives CDR1 SGHTA, CDR2 FQGTGA. This CDR3 region has 15 residues. Trimming took off 5 bases at V and 7 bases at J, with 15 bases between the two ends. The CDR3 nucleotides read TGTGCCAGCAGCCTGGGCGGGGGGAGAAATTCACCCCTCCACTTT. Protein sequence: CASSLGGGRNSPLHF.

This chain uses TRBV18 with TRBJ2-3, with TRBD1 matching 7 bases. Germline V gene sequence: CDR1 KGHSH, CDR2 LQKENI. The CDR3 is made up of 18 amino acids. V trimming: 4 bases; J trimming: 4 bases; junction bases outside the gene matches: 17. This CDR3 is CASSLTGSKSPRSDTQYF. The CDR3 region has the DNA TGTGCCAGCTCACTGACAGGGTCTAAAAGCCCTAGATCAGATACGCAGTATTTT.

This chain links TRBV7-9 with TRBJ2-6, with TRBD1 as a possible D gene (6 bases). Looked up from germline, CDR1 is SEHNR and CDR2 is FQNEAQ (reference sequence). The CDR3 spans 16 residues. Deletions cut 5 bases from V and 2 bases from J, with 13 bases between. Here the CDR3 DNA reads TGTGCCAGCAGCCTCATACAGGGCCCTGGGGCCAACGTCCTGACTTTC. Residues: CASSLIQGPGANVLTF. Filled out from reference TRBV7-9 and TRBJ2-6, the complete variable domain reads DTGVSQNPRHKITKRGQNVTFRCDPISEHNRLYWYRQTLGQGPEFLTYFQNEAQLEKSRLLSDRFSAERPKGSFSTLEIQRTEQGDSAMYLCASSLIQGPGANVLTFGAGSRLTVL.